The source of this T cell receptor (beta chain) is a study of blood T cell repertoires in COVID-19. TCRdb keeps only in-frame clones here, not all; method: immunoSEQ multiplex PCR. The table records about 250,000 clones, around 90% of them present only once. The CDR3 sequence is 14 residues long. Germline values: CDR1 LNHDA, CDR2 SQIVND (reference sequence). The V gene end was trimmed by 3 bases and the J gene end by 4 bases; junction bases not matched to a gene: 5. The chain combines TRBV19 with TRBJ2-7, with 8 bases matching TRBD2. The source material was peripheral blood. The TCR comes from a man in his late teens or twenties with active or convalescent COVID-19. The DNA for the CDR3 is TGTGCCAGTAGTATCAAGCGGGAGTCGTACGAGCAGTACTTC. This gives the protein CASSIKRESYEQYF.